These T cell receptor beta chains were read from a single sample in a study of blood T cell repertoires in COVID-19. Assay: immunoSEQ multiplex PCR; the TCRdb copy retains only in-frame clones and omits some. Seen here are 250,000 to 350,000 clones, over 75% observed once, and the top ten hold 9.4%. Source material: peripheral blood. These receptors came from a man between 18 and 29 years old with active or convalescent COVID-19. Each CDR3 is given without its conserved first and last residue.

v_call	j_call	cdr3_aa
TRBV7-6	TRBJ2-7	ASSLAGQGYEQY
TRBV10-2	TRBJ1-6	ASSDDRDASPLH
TRBV10-3	TRBJ2-1	AISGLGTGANNEQF
TRBV7-2	TRBJ1-2	ASSTGTGDGYT
TRBV6-5	TRBJ1-6	ASSLGGGDNSPLH
TRBV19	TRBJ1-5	ASSIDARSNQPQH
TRBV5-6	TRBJ2-1	ASSGRDSRGDEQF
TRBV4-3	TRBJ2-3	ASSGSTGTSGGRDTQY
TRBV6-2/TRBV6-3	TRBJ1-1	ASSYSSGGAF
TRBV5-1	TRBJ2-1	ASRSTGSSYNEQF
TRBV6-5	TRBJ1-3	ASIGPGNTIY
TRBV29-1	TRBJ2-5	SVMSGGLSGETQY
TRBV2	TRBJ1-2	ASSNATGIYGYT
TRBV9	TRBJ2-5	ASSVGTGQYQETQY
TRBV10-3	TRBJ1-4	AISESKGQGDEKLF
TRBV27	TRBJ1-2	ASGPGFYGYT
TRBV11-2	TRBJ1-1	ASSLDRRGMNTEAF
TRBV9	TRBJ2-7	ASSDPGRPYEQY
TRBV24-1	TRBJ1-5	ATSSGVGNQPQH
TRBV6-5	TRBJ1-5	ASSYYRGNQPQH
TRBV7-3	TRBJ1-1	ASSLKRNTEAF
TRBV7-9	TRBJ2-7	ASSLTSGGNGEQY
TRBV5-1	TRBJ1-4	ASSGSVGQSGTNEKLF
TRBV9	TRBJ1-2	ASSSRSGDGYT
TRBV2	TRBJ2-1	ASSHSNLDRVIHNEQF
TRBV20-1	TRBJ1-1	SASPGVEAF
TRBV5-4	TRBJ1-2	ASGSDYGYT
TRBV2	TRBJ2-5	ASSEVSGGIGTQY
TRBV5-1	TRBJ1-2	ASSDIANYGYT
TRBV4-2	TRBJ2-2	ASSQDPLRGGELF
TRBV19	TRBJ1-2	ASSIDLATGIYGYT
TRBV3-1/TRBV3-2	TRBJ1-2	ASSQGAGPGGYT
TRBV3-1/TRBV3-2	TRBJ2-5	ASPTQETQY
TRBV11-3	TRBJ2-2	ASSLDTYTGELF
TRBV4-1	TRBJ1-1	ASSQLRRGMDTEAF
TRBV29-1	TRBJ2-7	SAVQGLGYEQY
TRBV12-3/TRBV12-4	TRBJ2-3	ASRERTYTQY
TRBV4-1	TRBJ1-2	ASSHTVQGNGYT
TRBV6-1	TRBJ2-1	ASSEGLAGGLWEQF
TRBV9	TRBJ1-6	ASSVGQNNSPLH
TRBV6-5	TRBJ2-1	ASSSAVGQGINEQF
TRBV10-3	TRBJ1-2	AIRRGVGYGYT
TRBV15	TRBJ2-3	ATSRGQTDTQY
TRBV19	TRBJ1-5	ASRGQGLNQPQH
TRBV7-8	TRBJ2-2	ASSFSGSGELF
TRBV7-9	TRBJ1-1	ASSLLVGRGTEAF